Listed below are T cell receptor beta chains from one sample, sequenced in a study of T cell responses to AZD1222 COVID-19 vaccine. Here immunoSEQ multiplex PCR was the method, and the copy in TCRdb shows in-frame clones only, minus some. This sample carries more than 110,000 clones, approximately 91% of them seen once, and the ten largest clones take about 4.5%. This specimen was peripheral blood, taken on day 0 of AZD1222 vaccination. The receptors stem from an adult in good health. CDR3s include the opening cysteine and the closing phenylalanine or tryptophan. Each record gives: V gene, D gene, J gene, clone size, CDR3 length, CDR3 protein, CDR3 DNA. A D gene is named only where the DNA matches it firmly. Size values are once, few and many counts, or a class for expanded clones, and some rows have none.

v_call: TRBV24-1; d_call: -; j_call: TRBJ2-3; clone_size: -; cdr3_length: 14; cdr3_aa: CATTAGLSTDTQYF; cdr3_nt: TGTGCCACCACCGCGGGACTGAGCACAGATACGCAGTATTTT
v_call: TRBV29-1; d_call: -; j_call: TRBJ1-1; clone_size: -; cdr3_length: 13; cdr3_aa: CSVEEVLNTEAFF; cdr3_nt: TGCAGCGTTGAGGAGGTACTGAACACTGAAGCTTTCTTT
v_call: TRBV2; d_call: TRBD1; j_call: TRBJ2-5; clone_size: -; cdr3_length: 14; cdr3_aa: CASSLTGGKETQYF; cdr3_nt: TGTGCCAGCAGTTTGACAGGGGGTAAAGAGACCCAGTACTTC
v_call: TRBV5-1; d_call: TRBD1; j_call: TRBJ1-1; clone_size: -; cdr3_length: 14; cdr3_aa: CASSPGGPRTEAFF; cdr3_nt: TGCGCCAGCAGCCCAGGGGGACCGAGGACTGAAGCTTTCTTT
v_call: TRBV3-1/TRBV3-2; d_call: TRBD1; j_call: TRBJ2-1; clone_size: -; cdr3_length: 18; cdr3_aa: CASSQASRGQHTYNEQFF; cdr3_nt: TGTGCCAGCAGCCAAGCGTCTCGGGGACAGCACACCTACAATGAGCAGTTCTTC
v_call: TRBV29-1; d_call: -; j_call: TRBJ2-7; clone_size: few; cdr3_length: 13; cdr3_aa: CSVARLDSYEQYF; cdr3_nt: TGCAGCGTGGCCCGACTAGACTCCTACGAGCAGTACTTC
v_call: TRBV28; d_call: -; j_call: TRBJ1-6; clone_size: -; cdr3_length: 15; cdr3_aa: CASRTWTEKNSPLHF; cdr3_nt: TGTGCCAGCAGGACCTGGACAGAGAAAAATTCACCCCTCCACTTT
v_call: TRBV27; d_call: -; j_call: TRBJ2-7; clone_size: -; cdr3_length: 15; cdr3_aa: CASSLFAGTPLEQYF; cdr3_nt: TGTGCCAGCAGTTTATTTGCAGGGACCCCTCTCGAGCAGTACTTC
v_call: TRBV5-3; d_call: -; j_call: TRBJ2-3; clone_size: -; cdr3_length: 16; cdr3_aa: CARSLVRGSHTDTQYF; cdr3_nt: TGTGCCAGAAGCTTGGTAAGGGGGTCTCACACAGATACGCAGTATTTT
v_call: TRBV7-9; d_call: -; j_call: TRBJ1-1; clone_size: -; cdr3_length: 15; cdr3_aa: CASSLWGDMNTEAFF; cdr3_nt: TGTGCCAGCAGCTTGTGGGGGGATATGAACACTGAAGCTTTCTTT
v_call: TRBV28; d_call: TRBD1; j_call: TRBJ1-5; clone_size: -; cdr3_length: 15; cdr3_aa: CASKRQGNSNQPQHF; cdr3_nt: TGTGCCAGCAAGAGACAGGGCAATAGCAATCAGCCCCAGCATTTT
v_call: TRBV6-2/TRBV6-3; d_call: TRBD1; j_call: TRBJ1-2; clone_size: -; cdr3_length: 18; cdr3_aa: CASSSVPGQGIANYGYTF; cdr3_nt: TGTGCCAGCAGTTCCGTCCCGGGACAGGGGATCGCGAACTATGGCTACACCTTC
v_call: TRBV7-8; d_call: -; j_call: TRBJ2-1; clone_size: -; cdr3_length: 12; cdr3_aa: CASRARYNEQFF; cdr3_nt: TGTGCCAGCAGGGCCCGGTACAATGAGCAGTTCTTC
v_call: TRBV7-2; d_call: TRBD2; j_call: TRBJ2-2; clone_size: -; cdr3_length: 16; cdr3_aa: CASRPGGSGRTRELFF; cdr3_nt: TGTGCCAGCAGGCCCGGAGGGAGCGGGAGGACCCGGGAGCTGTTTTTT
v_call: TRBV2; d_call: TRBD1; j_call: TRBJ1-2; clone_size: once; cdr3_length: 13; cdr3_aa: CASSGTGGDGYTF; cdr3_nt: TGTGCCAGCAGTGGGACAGGGGGCGATGGCTACACCTTC
v_call: TRBV5-5; d_call: -; j_call: TRBJ1-1; clone_size: -; cdr3_length: 14; cdr3_aa: CASSFVAPVTEAFF; cdr3_nt: TGTGCCAGCAGCTTCGTCGCCCCGGTCACTGAAGCTTTCTTT
v_call: TRBV28; d_call: TRBD1; j_call: TRBJ2-5; clone_size: -; cdr3_length: 16; cdr3_aa: CASSLGVGQGQETQYF; cdr3_nt: TGTGCCAGCAGTTTAGGTGTCGGACAGGGGCAAGAGACCCAGTACTTC
v_call: TRBV19; d_call: -; j_call: TRBJ2-2; clone_size: -; cdr3_length: 14; cdr3_aa: CAFEEGPNTGELFF; cdr3_nt: TGTGCCTTTGAGGAGGGACCGAACACCGGGGAGCTGTTTTTT
v_call: TRBV28; d_call: -; j_call: TRBJ1-2; clone_size: few; cdr3_length: 13; cdr3_aa: CASSLRRKSGYTF; cdr3_nt: TGTGCCAGCAGTTTACGGAGAAAGAGTGGCTACACCTTC
v_call: TRBV4-2; d_call: TRBD2; j_call: TRBJ2-7; clone_size: -; cdr3_length: 15; cdr3_aa: CASSQRASGRVEQYF; cdr3_nt: TGTGCCAGCAGCCAGCGGGCTAGCGGGAGGGTTGAGCAGTACTTC
v_call: TRBV15; d_call: -; j_call: TRBJ2-7; clone_size: once; cdr3_length: 14; cdr3_aa: CATSRDFGSYEQYF; cdr3_nt: TGTGCCACCAGCAGAGATTTCGGGTCCTACGAGCAGTACTTC
v_call: TRBV3-1/TRBV3-2; d_call: -; j_call: TRBJ1-2; clone_size: -; cdr3_length: 13; cdr3_aa: CASSRRSGEGYTF; cdr3_nt: TGTGCCAGCAGCCGCCGATCTGGGGAGGGCTACACCTTC
v_call: TRBV7-2; d_call: -; j_call: TRBJ1-6; clone_size: -; cdr3_length: 15; cdr3_aa: CASSIQGYSNSPLHF; cdr3_nt: TGTGCCAGCAGCATACAGGGCTACAGCAATTCACCCCTCCACTTT
v_call: TRBV9; d_call: -; j_call: TRBJ2-6; clone_size: -; cdr3_length: 16; cdr3_aa: CASSVRRDSGANVLTF; cdr3_nt: TGTGCCAGCAGCGTACGCCGGGACTCTGGGGCCAACGTCCTGACTTTC
v_call: TRBV28; d_call: TRBD2; j_call: TRBJ2-3; clone_size: -; cdr3_length: 14; cdr3_aa: CASSLEAGGSTQYF; cdr3_nt: TGTGCCAGCAGTTTAGAAGCGGGAGGATCTACGCAGTATTTT
v_call: TRBV15; d_call: -; j_call: TRBJ1-1; clone_size: -; cdr3_length: 14; cdr3_aa: CATSSFGEGTEAFF; cdr3_nt: -
v_call: TRBV19; d_call: -; j_call: TRBJ1-1; clone_size: -; cdr3_length: 14; cdr3_aa: CASSIETANTEAFF; cdr3_nt: TGTGCCAGTAGTATAGAGACGGCGAACACTGAAGCTTTCTTT
v_call: TRBV21-1; d_call: -; j_call: TRBJ1-1; clone_size: -; cdr3_length: 14; cdr3_aa: CATLMNGGNTEAFF; cdr3_nt: TGTGCCACCCTTATGAATGGGGGGAACACTGAAGCTTTCTTT
v_call: TRBV5-1; d_call: TRBD1; j_call: TRBJ1-1; clone_size: -; cdr3_length: 16; cdr3_aa: CASSLGITGGSAEAFF; cdr3_nt: TGCGCCAGCAGCTTGGGCATCACAGGGGGAAGCGCTGAAGCTTTCTTT
v_call: TRBV7-9; d_call: TRBD1; j_call: TRBJ1-1; clone_size: -; cdr3_length: 15; cdr3_aa: CASTYRGRGGTEAFF; cdr3_nt: TGTGCCAGCACCTACAGGGGCCGCGGGGGCACTGAAGCTTTCTTT
v_call: TRBV19; d_call: TRBD1; j_call: TRBJ1-3; clone_size: -; cdr3_length: 18; cdr3_aa: CASSIDGTEALPGNTIYF; cdr3_nt: TGTGCCAGTAGTATAGACGGGACAGAGGCCCTCCCTGGAAACACCATATATTTT
v_call: TRBV5-1; d_call: TRBD1; j_call: TRBJ1-1; clone_size: -; cdr3_length: 13; cdr3_aa: CASSWTGGTEAFF; cdr3_nt: TGCGCCAGCAGCTGGACAGGGGGGACTGAAGCTTTCTTT
v_call: TRBV12-3/TRBV12-4; d_call: -; j_call: TRBJ1-2; clone_size: -; cdr3_length: 13; cdr3_aa: CASGPRESDGYTF; cdr3_nt: TGTGCCAGCGGACCCAGGGAATCGGATGGCTACACCTTC
v_call: TRBV6-1; d_call: TRBD1; j_call: TRBJ1-2; clone_size: -; cdr3_length: 13; cdr3_aa: CASSEHRGGGYTF; cdr3_nt: TGTGCCAGCAGTGAGCACAGGGGGGGTGGCTACACCTTC
v_call: TRBV5-1; d_call: TRBD1; j_call: TRBJ2-5; clone_size: -; cdr3_length: 15; cdr3_aa: CASIAGTGGVETQYF; cdr3_nt: TGCGCCAGCATCGCCGGGACAGGGGGCGTGGAGACCCAGTACTTC
v_call: TRBV3-1/TRBV3-2; d_call: TRBD2; j_call: TRBJ2-4; clone_size: -; cdr3_length: 18; cdr3_aa: CASSQDRNSGSGRNIQYF; cdr3_nt: TGTGCCAGCAGCCAAGATCGGAATAGCGGGAGTGGCAGGAACATTCAGTACTTC
v_call: TRBV3-1/TRBV3-2; d_call: -; j_call: TRBJ2-1; clone_size: -; cdr3_length: 12; cdr3_aa: CASSQEGGEQFF; cdr3_nt: TGTGCCAGCAGCCAAGAAGGGGGGGAGCAGTTCTTC
v_call: TRBV5-1; d_call: TRBD2; j_call: TRBJ2-3; clone_size: once; cdr3_length: 18; cdr3_aa: CASSFGLAGGFSTDTQYF; cdr3_nt: TGCGCCAGCAGCTTCGGGCTAGCGGGAGGGTTTAGCACAGATACGCAGTATTTT
v_call: TRBV27; d_call: -; j_call: TRBJ2-7; clone_size: -; cdr3_length: 14; cdr3_aa: CASSVPGLSHEQYF; cdr3_nt: TGTGCCAGCAGTGTACCGGGACTCTCTCACGAGCAGTACTTC
v_call: TRBV5-4; d_call: -; j_call: TRBJ1-6; clone_size: -; cdr3_length: 16; cdr3_aa: CASSPVSGRTNSPLHF; cdr3_nt: TGTGCCAGCAGCCCCGTGAGTGGACGGACGAATTCACCCCTCCACTTT
v_call: TRBV5-1; d_call: -; j_call: TRBJ1-3; clone_size: -; cdr3_length: 15; cdr3_aa: CASSTSTGYGNTIYF; cdr3_nt: TGCGCCAGCAGCACGTCAACAGGGTACGGAAACACCATATATTTT
v_call: TRBV28; d_call: -; j_call: TRBJ1-5; clone_size: few; cdr3_length: 16; cdr3_aa: CASSPRARGSGQPQHF; cdr3_nt: TGTGCCAGCAGTCCTAGGGCCCGGGGGAGCGGGCAGCCCCAGCATTTT
v_call: TRBV19; d_call: -; j_call: TRBJ1-5; clone_size: -; cdr3_length: 16; cdr3_aa: CASSILGTNSNQPQHF; cdr3_nt: TGTGCCAGTAGTATACTCGGGACAAATAGCAATCAGCCCCAGCATTTT
v_call: TRBV28; d_call: TRBD1; j_call: TRBJ1-1; clone_size: -; cdr3_length: 12; cdr3_aa: CASREQGPEAFF; cdr3_nt: TGTGCCAGCCGGGAACAGGGGCCTGAAGCTTTCTTT
v_call: TRBV5-1; d_call: -; j_call: TRBJ1-1; clone_size: -; cdr3_length: 14; cdr3_aa: CASSLASGNTEAFF; cdr3_nt: TGCGCCAGCAGCTTGGCCAGCGGGAACACTGAAGCTTTCTTT